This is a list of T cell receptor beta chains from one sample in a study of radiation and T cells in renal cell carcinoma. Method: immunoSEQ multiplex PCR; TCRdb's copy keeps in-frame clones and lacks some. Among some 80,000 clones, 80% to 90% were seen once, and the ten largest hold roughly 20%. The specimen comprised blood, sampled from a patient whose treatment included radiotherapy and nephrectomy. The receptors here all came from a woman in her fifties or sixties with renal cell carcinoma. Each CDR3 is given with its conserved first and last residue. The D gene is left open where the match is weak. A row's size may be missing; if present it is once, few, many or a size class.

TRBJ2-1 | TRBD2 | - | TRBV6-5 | TGTGCCAGCAGACTCACTAGCGACACCTACAATGAGCAGTTCTTC | CASRLTSDTYNEQFF
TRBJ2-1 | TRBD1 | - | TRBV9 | TGTGCCAGCAGCGTGGGGACAGGGGTCAACAATGAGCAGTTCTTC | CASSVGTGVNNEQFF
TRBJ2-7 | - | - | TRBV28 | TGTGCCAGCAGCTCTCCGTTCCGTTCGCCTCAGCAGTACTTC | CASSSPFRSPQQYF
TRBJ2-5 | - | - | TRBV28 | TGTGCCAGCAGTTCTGGGGACCCTCGGGAGACCCAGTACTTC | CASSSGDPRETQYF
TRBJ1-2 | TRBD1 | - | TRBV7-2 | TGTGCCAGCAGCCCCGCAGGGGGCGAGGGCTACACCTTC | CASSPAGGEGYTF
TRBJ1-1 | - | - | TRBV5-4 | TGTGCCAGCAGCTTACAGGGAGGGGGAGCTTTCTTT | CASSLQGGGAFF
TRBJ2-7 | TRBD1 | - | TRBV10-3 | TGTGCCATCAGCGTAGGACAGGCCTCCTACGAGCAGTACTTC | CAISVGQASYEQYF
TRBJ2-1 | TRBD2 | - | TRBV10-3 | TGTGCCATCAGGGAGACTAGCGGGGGCTATGGGGAGCAGTTCTTC | CAIRETSGGYGEQFF
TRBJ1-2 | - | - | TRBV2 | TGTGCCAGCAGTGACAGGGGTAACTATGGCTACACCTTC | CASSDRGNYGYTF
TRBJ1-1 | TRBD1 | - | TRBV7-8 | TGTGCCAGCAGCTTACCCACAGGGGCAATTTACACTGAAGCTTTCTTT | CASSLPTGAIYTEAFF
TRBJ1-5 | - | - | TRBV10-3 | TGTGCCATCAGTGAACGGGGCCCGAATCAGCCCCAGCATTTT | CAISERGPNQPQHF
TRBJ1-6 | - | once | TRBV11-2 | TGTGCCAGCAGCCGAAATAATTCACCCCTCCACTTT | CASSRNNSPLHF
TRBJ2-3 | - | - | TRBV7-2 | TGTGCCAGCAGCTTCGGTGATACGCAGTATTTT | CASSFGDTQYF
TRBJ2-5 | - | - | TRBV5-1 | TGCGCCAGCACAGGAGGGCCATCGGAACAAGAGACCCAGTACTTC | CASTGGPSEQETQYF
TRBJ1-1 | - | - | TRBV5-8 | TGTGCCAGCAGCTCGACACGGAACACTGAAGCTTTCTTT | CASSSTRNTEAFF
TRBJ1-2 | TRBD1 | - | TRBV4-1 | TGCGCCAGCAGCCAAGATGCTTGGACAGGCCTCTATGGCTACACCTTC | CASSQDAWTGLYGYTF
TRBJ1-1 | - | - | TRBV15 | TGTGCCACCAGCATGTCAGCTAACACTGAAGCTTTCTTT | CATSMSANTEAFF
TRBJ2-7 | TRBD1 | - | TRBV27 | TGTGCCAGCAGTGCGTCGGGACAGGGGTCCCACGAGCAGTACTTC | CASSASGQGSHEQYF
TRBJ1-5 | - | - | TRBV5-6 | TGTGCCAGCAGCTTTTGGTTGGGGGCGGTTAGCAATCAGCCCCAGCATTTT | CASSFWLGAVSNQPQHF
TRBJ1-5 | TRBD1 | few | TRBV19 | TGTGCCAGTAGTATCCCGACAGGGGTCGGACAGCCCCAGCATTTT | CASSIPTGVGQPQHF
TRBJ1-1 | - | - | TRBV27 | TGTGCCAGCAGTTTTGGGGCGCGGGGGACTGAAGCTTTCTTT | CASSFGARGTEAFF
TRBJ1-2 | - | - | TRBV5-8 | TGTGCCAGCAGCTTGACGGGGAACTGGAGGGACTATGGCTACACCTTC | CASSLTGNWRDYGYTF
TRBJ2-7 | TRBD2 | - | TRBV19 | TGTGCCAGTAGTATAGGTAGCGGGAGTGTCTCCTACGAGCAGTACTTC | CASSIGSGSVSYEQYF
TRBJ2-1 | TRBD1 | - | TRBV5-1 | TGCGCCAGCAGCGAAACATCGACAGGGAATAAGAAGAATGAGCAGTTCTTC | CASSETSTGNKKNEQFF
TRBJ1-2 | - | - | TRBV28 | TGTGCCAGCAGCTCCACGTTAGGGTCGAAAGCTAACTATGGCTACACCTTC | CASSSTLGSKANYGYTF
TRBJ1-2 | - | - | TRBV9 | TGTGCCAGCAGCGTAGGTCGGACGGACTATGGCTACACCTTC | CASSVGRTDYGYTF
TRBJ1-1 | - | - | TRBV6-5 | TGTGCCAGCAGTTACGGGGGGACTGAAGCTTTCTTT | CASSYGGTEAFF
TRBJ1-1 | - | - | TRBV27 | TGTGCCAGCAGTTTTGGGACGTCCAACACTGAAGCTTTCTTT | CASSFGTSNTEAFF
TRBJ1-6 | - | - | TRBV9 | TGTGCCAGCAGCGGCCCTACTGCACCCCTCCACTTT | CASSGPTAPLHF
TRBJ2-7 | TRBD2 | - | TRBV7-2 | TGTGCCAGCAGCTTAGCGGGGACTAGCGGGAGAAACGAGCAGTACTTC | CASSLAGTSGRNEQYF
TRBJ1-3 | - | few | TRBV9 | TGTGCCAGCAGCGTAGGCGGCGGGCCTGGAAACACCATATATTTT | CASSVGGGPGNTIYF
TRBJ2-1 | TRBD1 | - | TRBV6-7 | TGTGCCAGCAGTTACCGCGGGACAGGGATCAATGAGCAGTTCTTC | CASSYRGTGINEQFF
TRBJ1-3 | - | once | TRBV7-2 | TGTGCCAGCAGCGATTTAGGTCGGGGGACTCACTCTGGAAACACCATATATTTT | CASSDLGRGTHSGNTIYF
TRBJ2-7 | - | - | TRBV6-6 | TGTGCCAGCAGTTTTTCAGGGAACCTCTACGAGCAGTACTTC | CASSFSGNLYEQYF
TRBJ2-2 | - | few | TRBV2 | TGTGCCAGCAGTGACAGGGGGAACACCGGGGAGCTGTTTTTT | CASSDRGNTGELFF
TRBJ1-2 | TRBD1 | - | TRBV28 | TGTGCCAGCAGTTCCTCGACAGGGGAATATGGCTACACCTTC | CASSSSTGEYGYTF
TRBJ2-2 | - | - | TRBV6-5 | TGTGCCAGCAGGGTGACAGGGAACACCGGGGAGCTGTTTTTT | CASRVTGNTGELFF
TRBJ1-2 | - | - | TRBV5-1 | TGCGCCAGCAGCTGGGGAAGGCAGAAGAACTATGGCTACACCTTC | CASSWGRQKNYGYTF
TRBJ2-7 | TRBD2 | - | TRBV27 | TGTGCCAGCAGACTTAGTCTTGCGGGGGACCGCTCCTACGAGCAGTACTTC | CASRLSLAGDRSYEQYF
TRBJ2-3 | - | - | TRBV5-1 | TGCGCCAGCAGCTCAACAGATAGAGCAGAGCGAACAAGCACAGATACGCAGTATTTT | CASSSTDRAERTSTDTQYF
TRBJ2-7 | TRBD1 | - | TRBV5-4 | TGTGCCAGCAGCTTGGACGGGAGAACAGGGGGCGAGCAGTACTTC | CASSLDGRTGGEQYF
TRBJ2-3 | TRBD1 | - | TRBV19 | TGTGCCTCTGCGCCGGACAGGCGCACAGATACGCAGTATTTT | CASAPDRRTDTQYF
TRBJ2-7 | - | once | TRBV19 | TGTGCCAGTAGTCCCCGGACAAACCGCTACGAGCAGTACTTC | CASSPRTNRYEQYF
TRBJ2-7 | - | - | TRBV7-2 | TGTGCCAGCAGCTTGAGGGGATCTGAGTACCACGAGCAGTACTTC | CASSLRGSEYHEQYF
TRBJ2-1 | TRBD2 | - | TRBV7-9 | TGTGCCAGCAGCCCAATGCTAGCGGGAGGGCAGTTCTTC | CASSPMLAGGQFF
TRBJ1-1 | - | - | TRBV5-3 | TGTGCCAGAAGCTTGAATAGCCCAAACACTGAAGCTTTCTTT | CARSLNSPNTEAFF
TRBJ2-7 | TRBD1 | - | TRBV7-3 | TGTGCCAGCAGCTTAGGTCACAGGGGAACCTACGAGCAGTACTTC | CASSLGHRGTYEQYF
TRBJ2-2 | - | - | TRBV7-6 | TGTGCCAGCAGCTTAGCGTTTGGGGCCGGGGAGCTGTTTTTT | CASSLAFGAGELFF
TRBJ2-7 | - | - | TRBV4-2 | TGTGCCAGCAGCCAAGATCCCGGGTTCCTCGGCGAGCAGTACTTC | CASSQDPGFLGEQYF
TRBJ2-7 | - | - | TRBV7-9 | TGTGCCAGCAGCTCAGCCTACGAGCAGTACTTC | CASSSAYEQYF
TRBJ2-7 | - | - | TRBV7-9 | TGTGCCAGCAGCTCGCCCTACGAGCAGTACTTC | CASSSPYEQYF
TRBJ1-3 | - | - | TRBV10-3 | TGTGCCATTGTGGCGGAGGGTTTCACTGGAAACACCATATATTTT | CAIVAEGFTGNTIYF
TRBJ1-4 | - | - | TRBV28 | TGTGCCAGCAGGCCCCGGGGGACCGCAACTAATGAAAAACTGTTTTTT | CASRPRGTATNEKLFF
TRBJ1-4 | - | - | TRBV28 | TGTGCCAGCAGTACTCGACTCGATGAAAAACTGTTTTTT | CASSTRLDEKLFF
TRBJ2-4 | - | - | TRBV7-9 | TGTGCCAGCAGCGGGTGGGGCAACATTCAGTACTTC | CASSGWGNIQYF